What follows describes a single T cell receptor (beta chain). Its specificity is not known. This CDR3 spans 18 amino acids. Germline-derived CDR1 and CDR2 are SGHVS and FNYEAQ. The trim removed 5 bases at V and 2 bases at J, leaving 14 bases unmatched. The data originate from a study of T-cell memory formation after mild COVID-19. Overall study findings and caveats: Mostly located in CM and EM were contracting CD4+ clones, with contracting CD8+ clones located in EMRA.

A single record per CDR3 protein comes from TCRdb applying MiXCR to the 5' RACE reads. The repertoire includes almost 550,000 distinct CDR3 sequences, about 20% of them detected once, and around an eighth sits in the top ten. V and J are TRBV7-6 and TRBJ2-1, with 8 bases aligning to TRBD2. Specimen: PBMCs or a T cell subset sorted from them (not recorded which). The sequence was obtained from an adult woman who had mild COVID-19 (a few samples of this study predate the infection). Cell type and time point are not known. CDR3 in DNA: TGTGCCAGCAGCCCCCTTACGGGGGGGAAAATCGCCTACAATGAGCAGTTCTTC. It is translated as CASSPLTGGKIAYNEQFF.